This T cell receptor beta chain came from a study of spatial heterogeneity in lung cancer. This clonotype is medium-sized within its sample. Time point meaning: sample taken at primary tumor resection. This CDR3 is built from 13 residues. The germline CDR1 and CDR2 sequences are SGHKS and YYEKEE (reference sequence). The V gene lost 4 bases and the J gene lost 7 bases, with 15 bases spanning the gap. One entry per CDR3 protein, called by TCRdb with MiXCR from the 5' RACE reads. Of about 9,000 distinct CDR3 sequences listed, 4.5% were seen once; the top ten hold roughly 28%. J is TRBJ2-7 and V is TRBV5-5; D is perhaps TRBD1 or TRBD2 (5 bases each). The clonotype comes from a male donor with early-stage non-small cell lung cancer. The source material was PBMCs, sampled at surgery. CDR3 bases: TGTGCCAGCAGCCACGGGACGGAAAGGGAGCAGTACGTC. Its translation: CASSHGTEREQYV.